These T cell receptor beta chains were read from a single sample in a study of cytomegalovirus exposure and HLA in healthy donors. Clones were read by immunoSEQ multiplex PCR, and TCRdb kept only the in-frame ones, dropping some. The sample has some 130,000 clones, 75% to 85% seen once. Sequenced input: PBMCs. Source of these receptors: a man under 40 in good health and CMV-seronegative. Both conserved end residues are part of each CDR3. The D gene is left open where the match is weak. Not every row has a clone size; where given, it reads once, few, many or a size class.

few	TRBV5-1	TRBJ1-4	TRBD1	CASSERTGSANEKLFF	TGCGCCAGCAGCGAGAGGACAGGGTCGGCTAATGAAAAACTGTTTTTT
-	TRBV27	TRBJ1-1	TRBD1	CASSAGRGFDEAFF	TGTGCCAGCAGTGCAGGCAGGGGGTTTGATGAAGCTTTCTTT
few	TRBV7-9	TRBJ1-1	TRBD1	CASSPTGGASEAFF	TGTGCCAGCAGCCCCACAGGGGGCGCGTCTGAAGCTTTCTTT
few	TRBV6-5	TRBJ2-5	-	CASSYSGGGETQYF	TGTGCCAGCAGTTACTCTGGGGGCGGGGAGACCCAGTACTTC
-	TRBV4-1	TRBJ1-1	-	CASSQLYLPENTEAFF	TGCGCCAGCAGCCAGTTATACCTTCCAGAGAACACTGAAGCTTTCTTT
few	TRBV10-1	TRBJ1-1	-	CASSPQGTSEAFF	TGCGCCAGCAGCCCACAGGGAACTTCTGAAGCTTTCTTT
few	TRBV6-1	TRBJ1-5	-	CASSVSGPQHF	TGTGCCAGCAGTGTATCCGGGCCCCAGCATTTT
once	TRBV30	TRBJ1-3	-	CAWTVGNTIYF	TGTGCCTGGACCGTTGGAAACACCATATATTTT
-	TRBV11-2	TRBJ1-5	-	CASSLTDNQPQHF	TGTGCCAGCAGCTTAACAGACAATCAGCCCCAGCATTTT
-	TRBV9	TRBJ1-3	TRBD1	CASGARDRFTGNTIYF	TGTGCCAGCGGAGCTCGGGACAGATTTACTGGAAACACCATATATTTT
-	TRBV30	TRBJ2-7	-	CAWTRDSSYEQYF	TGTGCCTGGACGCGGGACAGCTCCTACGAGCAGTACTTC
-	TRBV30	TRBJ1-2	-	CAWSLRANYGYTF	TGTGCCTGGAGCCTCAGGGCTAACTATGGCTACACCTTC
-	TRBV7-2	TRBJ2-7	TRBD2	CASSLYRREDEQYF	TGTGCCAGCAGCTTATATCGACGGGAGGACGAGCAGTACTTC
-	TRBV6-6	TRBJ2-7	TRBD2	CASSTGLAGDPYEQYF	TGTGCCAGCAGTACGGGACTAGCGGGAGATCCCTACGAGCAGTACTTC
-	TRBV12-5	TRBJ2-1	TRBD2	CASGSGTSGGNEQLF	TGTGCTAGTGGTTCCGGGACTAGCGGGGGGAATGAGCAGCTCTTC
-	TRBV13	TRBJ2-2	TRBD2	CASSWTSGGRATSSGELFF	TGTGCCAGCAGCTGGACCTCGGGCGGGAGGGCAACATCGTCCGGGGAGCTGTTTTTT
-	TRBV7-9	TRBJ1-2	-	CASSASGEEYGYPF	TGTGCCAGCAGCGCCTCCGGGGAAGAGTATGGCTACCCCTTC
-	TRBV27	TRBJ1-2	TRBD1	CASSGRDRVYGYTF	TGTGCCAGCAGCGGCCGGGACAGGGTATATGGCTACACCTTC
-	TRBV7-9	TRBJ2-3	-	CASSPLRLDYDTQYF	TGTGCCAGCAGCCCCTTACGACTAGATTACGATACGCAGTATTTT
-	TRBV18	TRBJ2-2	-	CASSPLDSLNTGELFF	TGTGCCAGCTCACCACTCGACAGTTTGAACACCGGGGAGCTGTTTTTT
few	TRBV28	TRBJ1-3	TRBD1	CASISGGSGNTIYF	TGTGCCAGCATTTCAGGGGGCTCTGGAAACACCATATATTTT
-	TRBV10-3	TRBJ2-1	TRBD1	CAISNTGDEQFF	TGTGCCATCAGTAATACAGGGGATGAGCAGTTCTTC
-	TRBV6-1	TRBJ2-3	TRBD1	CASSESEGQGKDTQYF	TGTGCCAGCAGTGAATCGGAAGGACAGGGGAAAGATACGCAGTATTTT
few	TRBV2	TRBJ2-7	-	CASNFLETYEQYF	TGTGCCAGCAACTTCCTGGAGACCTACGAGCAGTACTTC
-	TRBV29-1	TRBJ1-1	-	CSGESGFGGNTEAFF	TGCAGCGGTGAAAGTGGGTTCGGGGGGAACACTGAAGCTTTCTTT
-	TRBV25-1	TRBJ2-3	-	CASSEYQADTQYF	TGTGCCAGCAGTGAATATCAAGCGGATACGCAGTATTTT
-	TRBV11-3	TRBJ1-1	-	CASSTSLGTEAFF	TGTGCCAGCAGCACCTCCTTAGGGACAGAAGCTTTCTTT
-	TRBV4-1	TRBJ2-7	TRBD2	CASSQGPAGGPYEQYF	TGCGCCAGCAGCCAAGGGCCGGCGGGAGGGCCTTACGAGCAGTACTTC
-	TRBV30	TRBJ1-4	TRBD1	CAWGQTGFGEKLFF	TGTGCCTGGGGACAGACAGGGTTTGGTGAAAAACTGTTTTTT
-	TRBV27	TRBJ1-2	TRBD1	CASSVTTGGGYTF	TGTGCCAGCAGTGTAACGACAGGGGGTGGCTACACCTTC
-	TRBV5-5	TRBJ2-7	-	CASSTLQGTHEQYF	TGTGCCAGCAGCACCCTACAGGGTACCCACGAGCAGTACTTC